This T cell receptor beta chain appears in the sequencing data of a study of OX40 agonist ivuxolimab in advanced cancers. Overall study: Past anti-PD-1, anti-PD-L1 or anti-CTLA-4 therapy was accepted, and roughly 38% had received some.

Trimming took 4 bases from V and 0 from J, leaving 10 bases between them. Germline loops: CDR1 MNHEY, CDR2 SMNVEV (reference sequence). The CDR3 length is 14 residues. This table comes from immunoSEQ multiplex PCR, and its TCRdb copy is limited to in-frame clones, with some not included. The table shows about 25,000 clones, with around 85% occurring only once. This TCR was sampled from an adult with an advanced solid tumor such as melanoma, head and neck, liver or kidney cancer. This chain connects TRBV27 to TRBJ2-7, with D perhaps matching TRBD1 or TRBD2 (5 bases each). The specimen comprised CD4+ or CD8+ T cells sorted from blood, sampled in a trial of the OX40 agonist ivuxolimab. CDR3 sequence: CASSYRGSSYEQYF. Here the CDR3 DNA reads TGTGCCAGCAGTTACCGGGGCTCCTCCTACGAGCAGTACTTC.